This T cell receptor beta chain appears in the sequencing data of a study of Ad26.COV2.S vaccination and SARS-CoV-2 variants. Study-wide results and limits: TCR breadth and depth analyses may have underestimated total T cell responses. Placebo recipients showed lower spike-specific TCR breadth than vaccinees.

To note about this clone: The target antigen is unknown.

Treatment defined: roughly 19 received Ad26.COV2.S at low or high dose, single or two shots; 5 received placebo; per-sample allocation not given. Day 63 after the first injection of vaccine or placebo was the sampling time. An adult of 18-55 years in Boston served as donor. CDR3 length: 13 amino acids. In germline, CDR1 is SGHTA, CDR2 FQGNSA. V was clipped by 1 base and J by 4 bases, with 7 bases between them. The table came from immunoSEQ multiplex PCR; TCRdb's copy has only in-frame clones and leaves some out. Altogether about 460,000 clones are present, 89% being singletons, with the ten largest covering 1.7%.

The origin of this receptor is a person between 18 and 59 years old who received the Ad26.COV2.S COVID-19 vaccine or a placebo. Specimen: peripheral blood, collected in a trial of Ad26.COV2.S vaccine versus placebo. The chain uses TRBV7-2 and TRBJ1-2, with D unresolved. The CDR3 DNA follows: TGTGCCAGCAGCTTAGTTGGGATCTATGGCTACACCTTC. Translated: CASSLVGIYGYTF.